This TCR beta chain was captured by sequencing in a study of blood T cell repertoires in COVID-19. Trimming cost V 0 bases and J 0 bases, with 13 bases left between them. This CDR3 is built from 18 residues. CDR1 and CDR2 from the germline V gene are SGHRS and YFSETQ. TCRdb's table, derived via immunoSEQ multiplex PCR, lists solely in-frame clones and lacks some. The sample holds around 230,000 clones, 86% seen once. The gene calls are TRBV5-1 and TRBJ2-6; TRBD1 is a possible D gene (6 bases). The sample comprised peripheral blood. The TCR comes from a man under 40 who had recovered from COVID-19. CDR3 nucleotide sequence: TGCGCCAGCAGCTTGGTGTACAGGGCCCCCTCTGGGGCCAACGTCCTGACTTTC. It encodes CASSLVYRAPSGANVLTF.